Following are 18 T cell receptor beta chains from one sample sequenced in a study of T cell repertoires in cytomegalovirus infection (dated 2019 in TCRdb). The sequencing machine was an Illumina HiSeq 1500. TCRdb cleaned the public reads at Q25 with fastp, built clones with MiXCR and kept in-frame beta chains. One record per CDR3 amino acid sequence lists the most common genes and DNA. This sample comprises 150,000 or so distinct CDR3 sequences, 23% of them detected only once. The ten largest clones capture roughly 9.8% of the sample. Material: PBMCs. The source of these receptors is a human donor in good health (CMV status not recorded). Some clones in this sample may be carry-over from other donors' samples.

This rearrangement joins TRBV5-1 to TRBJ2-5; D gene unclear. CDR1 is SGHRS, CDR2 YFSETQ, per germline. CDR3 length: 13 amino acids. The ends were cut back, 2 bases at V and 3 bases at J, with 8 bases in the middle. The CDR3: CASSFVGKETQYF. The CDR3 DNA reads as TGCGCCAGCAGCTTTGTGGGAAAAGAGACCCAGTACTTC.

The gene calls are TRBV10-2 and TRBJ2-3; D not resolved. V lost 5 bases to trimming and J lost 6 bases, with 9 bases between them. Germline V lookup: CDR1 WSHSY, CDR2 SAAADI. The CDR3 sequence is 12 residues long. CDR3: CASSRSGDTQYF. CDR3 DNA sequence: TGCGCCAGCAGTCGGTCCGGGGATACGCAGTATTTT.

The V gene is TRBV7-9, the J gene TRBJ2-5, with D unresolved. This CDR3 comprises 15 residues. Per the germline V gene, CDR1 is SEHNR and CDR2 is FQNEAQ (reference sequence). The V end lost 2 bases, the J end lost 3 bases, and 13 bases lay between the germline ends. CDR3 amino acids: CASSLTGVAEETQYF. CDR3 in DNA: TGTGCCAGCAGCTTAACCGGAGTAGCCGAAGAGACCCAGTACTTC.

This clonotype was counted only a few times. The rearrangement links TRBV6-1 to TRBJ2-1, with 8 bases lining up with TRBD2. With 6 bases clipped from V and 5 bases from J, the junction kept 9 bases outside the gene matches. CDR1 and CDR2 (germline): MNHNS, SASEGT. This CDR3 region has 15 residues. The CDR3 loop reads CASRSKREWHNEQFF. CDR3 bases: TGTGCCAGCAGATCTAAGCGGGAGTGGCACAATGAGCAGTTCTTC.

The V and J genes are TRBV29-1 and TRBJ2-1; D perhaps matches TRBD2 (6 bases). This CDR3 region has 15 residues. V gave up 4 bases and J gave up 2 bases, with 15 bases separating them. Germline values: CDR1 SQVTM, CDR2 ANQGSEA. This CDR3 is CSVAGDPRTYNEQFF. CDR3 in DNA: TGCAGCGTTGCGGGGGACCCTAGGACCTACAATGAGCAGTTCTTC.

This clonotype has a count of ten or more. This chain joins TRBV7-2 and TRBJ2-2; TRBD2 agrees at 10 bases. The CDR3 consists of 16 residues. V shed 4 bases, J shed 2 bases, and the junction held 4 bases outside the gene matches. Germline V gene sequence: CDR1 SGHTA, CDR2 FQGNSA. In nucleotides, the CDR3 is TGTGCCAGCAGCTCTCTAGCGGGGGTCAACACCGGGGAGCTGTTTTTT. This sequence encodes CASSSLAGVNTGELFF.

This clonotype was detected a few times. This sequence joins TRBV28 and TRBJ2-1; D unclear. Germline CDR1 reads MDHEN; CDR2 reads SYDVKM. V shed 8 bases and J shed 0 bases, with 14 bases lying between them. This CDR3 contains 15 residues. CDR3 in amino acids: CASRQPWSSYNEQFF. The CDR3 coding sequence is TGTGCCAGCCGACAACCCTGGAGCTCCTACAATGAGCAGTTCTTC.

The chain joins TRBV4-1 to TRBJ1-1; D remains ambiguous. CDR1 and CDR2 from the germline V gene are MGHRA and YSYEKL. Trimming stripped 1 base from V and 1 base from J, with 7 bases between. The length of the CDR3 is 14 residues. The CDR3 region is CASSQAGSNTEAFF. The CDR3 DNA sequence: TGCGCCAGCAGCCAAGCGGGGTCGAACACTGAAGCTTTCTTT.

The chain is built from TRBV6-2 or TRBV6-3 and TRBJ2-1, with 10 bases lining up with TRBD2. CDR3 length equals 16 residues. With 2 bases clipped from V and 6 bases from J, the junction kept 7 bases outside the gene matches. Per the germline V gene, CDR1 is MNHEY and CDR2 is SVGEGT. The CDR3 loop reads CASSYGQRGGANEQFF. Here the CDR3 DNA reads TGTGCCAGCAGTTACGGCCAGCGGGGGGGAGCCAATGAGCAGTTCTTC.

A few counts support this clonotype. This CDR3 is CSASGGSQETQYF. The CDR3 nucleotides are TGCAGTGCTTCCGGGGGTTCTCAAGAGACCCAGTACTTC. The V gene is TRBV20-1, the J gene TRBJ2-5; weak D call: TRBD2 (6 bases). The V end was cut by 5 bases, the J end by 2 bases, with 12 bases between. The germline CDR1 and CDR2 sequences are DFQATT and SNEGSKA (reference sequence). The CDR3 length is 13 residues.

This clonotype was counted a few times. The chain recombines TRBV20-1 with TRBJ2-4, with a tentative D call TRBD2 (5 bases). The germline V gene has CDR1 DFQATT and CDR2 SNEGSKA (reference sequence). This CDR3 has 16 amino acids. Trimming removed 6 bases from V and 3 bases from J, with 21 bases in between. CDR3 in amino acids: CSADPSKKVVKNIQYF. For the CDR3, the DNA is TGCAGTGCAGACCCTAGCAAGAAGGTTGTCAAAAACATTCAGTACTTC.

This clonotype was counted a single time. The chain is built from TRBV30 and TRBJ2-1, with 8 bases fitting TRBD1. Trimming at V came to 1 base and at J to 15 bases, leaving 14 bases not matched to a gene. This CDR3 spans 14 amino acids. Germline assignment: CDR1 GTSNPN and CDR2 SVGIG (reference sequence). The CDR3 is CAWSDMSGTGKRFF. CDR3 sequence (DNA): TGTGCCTGGAGTGACATGTCCGGGACAGGAAAACGGTTCTTC. Together with reference TRBV30 and TRBJ2-1, the CDR3 gives the full variable domain: SQTIHQWPATLVQPVGSPLSLECTVEGTSNPNLYWYRQAAGRGLQLLFYSVGIGQISSEVPQNLSASRPQDRQFILSSKKLLLSDSGFYLCAWSDMSGTGKRFFGPGTRLTVL.

The V and J genes are TRBV11-2 and TRBJ2-3, with D uncertain. This CDR3 comprises 12 residues. The germline V and J ends were trimmed by 1 base and 5 bases, with 4 bases remaining between them. Germline CDR1 is SGHAT and CDR2 is FQNNGV. The CDR3 DNA sequence: TGTGCCAGCAGCTTAGGGCAAGATACGCAGTATTTT. Translation: CASSLGQDTQYF.

Worth noting for this clonotype: It may be a read error: a sequence one base away is much more abundant. The chain employs TRBV7-2 and TRBJ2-3; perhaps TRBD2 as D (6 bases). CDR1 is SGHTA and CDR2 is FQGNSA in the germline V gene. This CDR3 has 15 amino acids. V lost 6 bases to trimming and J lost 6 bases, with 19 bases between them. The CDR3 loop is CASRASEGPPDTQYF. The CDR3 DNA follows: TGTGCCAGCAGAGCTAGCGAGGGGCCTCCGGATACGCAGTATTTT.

This clonotype showed up many times. This chain joins TRBV12-3 or TRBV12-4 and TRBJ1-2; D ambiguous. V lost 3 bases to trimming and J lost 8 bases, with 10 bases between them. There are 12 residues in the CDR3. CDR3 protein: CASSFSQRGYTF. CDR3 bases: TGTGCCAGCAGTTTTAGCCAGAGAGGCTACACCTTC.

The chain carries TRBV30 and TRBJ1-1, with 7 positions matching TRBD1. This CDR3 comprises 14 residues. The V gene's germline CDR1 is GTSNPN and CDR2 SVGIG (reference sequence). Trimming took 8 bases from V and 1 from J; bases not matched to a gene: 10. Here the CDR3 DNA reads TGTGCCAGCCACAGGGGCGGTACGAACACTGAAGCTTTCTTT. Encoded protein: CASHRGGTNTEAFF.

The V and J genes are TRBV24-1 and TRBJ1-1; D gene uncertain. The CDR3 is 13 amino acids. Germline CDR1 KGHDR, CDR2 SFDVKD. The ends were cut back, 0 bases at V and 4 bases at J, with 5 bases in the middle. The DNA of the CDR3 is TGTGCCACCAGTGATTTGGTGGGCACTGAAGCTTTCTTT. Translation: CATSDLVGTEAFF.

This clonotype has ten or more counts. The J gene is TRBJ2-7, the V gene TRBV7-8; maybe TRBD1 (5 bases). This CDR3 is built from 11 residues. Germline CDR1 reads SGHVS; CDR2 reads FQNEAQ. The V and J ends lost 4 bases and 5 bases respectively, with 6 bases between them. The CDR3: CASSSRDEQYF. CDR3 nucleotide sequence: TGTGCCAGCAGCTCCAGGGACGAGCAGTACTTC. Full variable domain (outside the CDR3, taken from reference TRBV7-8 and TRBJ2-7): GAGVSQSPRYKVAKRGQDVALRCDPISGHVSLFWYQQALGQGPEFLTYFQNEAQLDKSGLPSDRFFAERPEGSVSTLKIQRTQQEDSAVYLCASSSRDEQYFGPGTRLTVT.